These T cell receptor beta chains were read from a single sample in a study of T-cell memory formation after mild COVID-19. One entry per CDR3 protein results from TCRdb running MiXCR on the 5' RACE reads. The data contain under 650,000 distinct CDR3 sequences, more than 15% of them singletons. Sequenced input: PBMCs or a T cell subset sorted from them (not recorded which). The receptors derive from an adult woman who had mild COVID-19 (a few samples of this study predate the infection). Cell type and time point are not known. CDR3s include the opening cysteine and the closing phenylalanine or tryptophan. Each record gives: D gene, J gene, V gene, clone size, CDR3 DNA, CDR3 protein. A D gene is named only where the DNA matches it firmly. Size tells how often a clone was seen (once, few, many) or the class of an expanded clone, and some rows leave it out.

TRBD1	TRBJ2-7	TRBV11-1	-	TGTGCCAGCAGGCGTACACAGGGGGCTTCCTACGAGCAGTACTTC	CASRRTQGASYEQYF
-	TRBJ2-1	TRBV11-1	many	TGTGCCAGCAGCTTAGAGCCGGAAAGCTCCTACAATGAGCAGTTCTTC	CASSLEPESSYNEQFF
-	TRBJ2-7	TRBV11-2	-	TGTGCCAGCAGTCCCCTGACTCGGGGATTCTACGAGCAGTACTTC	CASSPLTRGFYEQYF
-	TRBJ1-1	TRBV7-8	-	TGTGCCAGCAGCTCCTCCCGGGGGCTGAACACTGAAGCTTTCTTT	CASSSSRGLNTEAFF
TRBD2	TRBJ2-1	TRBV27	-	TGTGCCAGCAGTTTCGGAGCGGGAGGGCCGGGGGAGCAGTTCTTC	CASSFGAGGPGEQFF
TRBD2	TRBJ2-1	TRBV19	few	TGTGCCAGTAGCGGGACTAGCCACTTATTAGCCTCCAATGAGCAGTTCTTC	CASSGTSHLLASNEQFF
-	TRBJ1-2	TRBV6-4	once	TGTGCCAGCAGTGACTCCGGGACCTATGGCTACACCTTC	CASSDSGTYGYTF
TRBD2	TRBJ2-7	TRBV18	few	TGTGCCAGCTCACCCAAACTAGCGGGAGGACCCTACGAGCAGTACTTC	CASSPKLAGGPYEQYF
-	TRBJ2-4	TRBV12-3/TRBV12-4	-	TGTGCCAGCAGTTTAAGTCTGCTAAACATTCAGTACTTC	CASSLSLLNIQYF
-	TRBJ2-3	TRBV12-3/TRBV12-4	-	TGTGCCAGCAGTTTATTCCGAGGACTGTCCACAGATACGCAGTATTTT	CASSLFRGLSTDTQYF
-	TRBJ1-2	TRBV12-3/TRBV12-4	-	TGTGCCAGCAGAACCCGGGGGGTCTTAGGCTACACCTTC	CASRTRGVLGYTF
-	TRBJ1-1	TRBV5-6	few	TGTGCCAGCAGCCCCCAAAACTTGGGCACTGAAGCTTTCTTT	CASSPQNLGTEAFF
-	TRBJ1-2	TRBV7-9	few	TGTGCCAGCAGCTTAGCGCTGGAGGTCGCCTATGGCTACACCTTC	CASSLALEVAYGYTF
TRBD1	TRBJ1-1	TRBV5-5	-	TGTGCCAGCAGCACAGGGACAGGGGGCGTTTGGGACACTGAAGCTTTCTTT	CASSTGTGGVWDTEAFF
-	TRBJ2-7	TRBV15	few	TGTGCCACCAAGGGGGGCCGTCCTTACGAGCAGTACTTC	CATKGGRPYEQYF
-	TRBJ2-7	TRBV6-5	-	TGTGCCAGCGGCCGGGGCGGATACGAGCAGTACTTC	CASGRGGYEQYF
-	TRBJ1-1	TRBV12-3/TRBV12-4	few	TGTGCCAGCAGTTATAGGGGGAGGGACACTGAAGCTTTCTTT	CASSYRGRDTEAFF
-	TRBJ1-5	TRBV12-3/TRBV12-4	few	TGTGCCAGCAGTTTAGAGGAATATCAGCCCCAGCATTTT	CASSLEEYQPQHF
-	TRBJ2-3	TRBV6-6	-	TGTGCCAGCAGTCCTCCTTGGGATACGCAGTATTTT	CASSPPWDTQYF
TRBD2	TRBJ2-1	TRBV20-1	-	TGCAGTGTTGTAGCGGGAGCGTCCTACAATGAGCAGTTCTTC	CSVVAGASYNEQFF
-	TRBJ2-3	TRBV12-3/TRBV12-4	few	TGTGCCAGCAGTTTAGTGCAGTTCACAGATACGCAGTATTTT	CASSLVQFTDTQYF
TRBD2	TRBJ2-5	TRBV28	-	TGTGCCAGCAGGTCCCCGGAACTAGCGGACCAAGAGACCCAGTACTTC	CASRSPELADQETQYF
-	TRBJ1-2	TRBV6-1	-	TGTGCCAGCAGCAACAAGGGGGGCGGCTACACCTTC	CASSNKGGGYTF